The 30 T cell receptor beta chains reported below all come from one sample, sequenced in a study of blood T cell repertoires in COVID-19. The repertoire was sequenced with immunoSEQ multiplex PCR; TCRdb's copy has only in-frame clones and lacks some. The sample holds some 200,000 clones, around 80% seen once. Sequenced material: peripheral blood. The receptors shown here come from a woman in her 70s with COVID-19, enrolled during active disease.

The chain joins TRBV5-6 to TRBJ1-2, with D uncertain. Looked up from germline, CDR1 is SGHDT and CDR2 is YYEEEE. This CDR3 is built from 13 residues. V was shortened by 2 bases and J by 12 bases, with 17 bases between the two germline ends. The CDR3 reads CASSLVLEGSDTF. CDR3 sequence (DNA): TGTGCCAGCAGCTTAGTTCTGGAGGGTTCAGACACCTTC. Full variable domain (rest looked up from reference TRBV5-6 and TRBJ1-2): DAGVTQSPTHLIKTRGQQVTLRCSPKSGHDTVSWYQQALGQGPQFIFQYYEEEERQRGNFPDRFSGHQFPNYSSELNVNALLLGDSALYLCASSLVLEGSDTFGSGTRLTVV.

CDR3 residues: CASSLSPVLSTEAFF. The CDR3 DNA reads TGTGCCAGCAGCTTATCCCCGGTCTTATCGACTGAAGCTTTCTTT. This chain joins TRBV7-2 and TRBJ1-1; no clear D. CDR3 size: 15 residues. Germline lookup yields CDR1 SGHTA and CDR2 FQGNSA. Deletions cut 2 bases from V and 5 bases from J, with 15 bases between.

The genes are TRBV7-9 and TRBJ2-7, with 7 positions matching TRBD2. CDR1 and CDR2 (germline): SEHNR, FQNEAQ (reference sequence). V gave up 11 bases and J gave up 3 bases; unmatched junction bases: 4. The CDR3 totals 11 residues. CDR3 amino acids: CAAGGVYEQYF. The DNA of the CDR3 is TGTGCCGCTGGGGGGGTCTACGAGCAGTACTTC.

This CDR3 is CASSMPGGEGGEAFF. CDR3 DNA sequence: TGTGCCAGTAGTATGCCAGGGGGCGAAGGAGGTGAAGCTTTCTTT. V is TRBV19 and J is TRBJ1-1, with 8 positions matching TRBD1. The CDR3 sequence is 15 residues long. CDR1 is LNHDA and CDR2 is SQIVND in the germline V gene (reference sequence). V lost 3 bases and J lost 7; bases outside the gene matches: 10.

J is TRBJ1-2 and V is TRBV7-3; the D gene is possibly TRBD1 (5 bases). V shed 5 bases and J shed 6 bases, with 13 bases lying between them. Per germline, CDR1 SGHTA and CDR2 FQGTGA. This CDR3 has 13 amino acids. The DNA of the CDR3 is TGTGCCAGCAGCCCCAACGCCAGGGATGGCTACACCTTC. It translates to CASSPNARDGYTF.

The chain uses TRBV20-1 and TRBJ2-1; maybe TRBD1 (5 bases). The CDR3 contains 11 residues. Germline loops: CDR1 DFQATT, CDR2 SNEGSKA (reference sequence). V lost 5 bases and J lost 7, with 9 bases in between. As DNA, the CDR3 is TGCAGTGCTGCCCCAGGGAATGAGCAGTTCTTC. Translation: CSAAPGNEQFF.

The J gene is TRBJ2-7, the V gene TRBV9; 10 nucleotides line up with TRBD2. Trimming removed 1 base from V and 3 bases from J; junction bases left unmatched: 1. CDR1 SGDLS and CDR2 YYNGEE come from the germline V gene. This CDR3 region has 14 residues. The CDR3 nucleotides read TGTGCCAGCAGCGTAACTAGCGGGGACTACGAGCAGTACTTC. This sequence encodes CASSVTSGDYEQYF.

Details on this clone: Other DNA sequences within the sample encode an identical CDR3. The gene calls are TRBV9 and TRBJ2-1, with 10 bases identical to TRBD2. This CDR3 is 15 amino acids long. The germline V gene has CDR1 SGDLS and CDR2 YYNGEE. V was clipped by 3 bases and J by 4 bases; unmatched bases: 4. CDR3 nucleotide sequence: TGTGCCAGCAGCGGAAGCGGGGGGGCTTACAATGAGCAGTTCTTC. The encoded protein is CASSGSGGAYNEQFF.

This clone was observed a single time. The chain links TRBV5-1 to TRBJ2-5; 7 nucleotides agree with TRBD2. V dropped 0 bases and J dropped 4; count of bases not matched to a gene: 3. Germline loops: CDR1 SGHRS, CDR2 YFSETQ. The CDR3 is made up of 14 amino acids. CDR3 DNA sequence: TGCGCCAGCAGCTTGGGACTAGCTCGAGAGACCCAGTACTTC. Translation gives CASSLGLARETQYF.

V is TRBV9 and J is TRBJ1-1; D is ambiguous. Germline V gene sequence: CDR1 SGDLS, CDR2 YYNGEE. The CDR3 sequence is 13 residues long. V was trimmed by 6 bases and J by 4 bases, leaving 13 bases between them. CDR3 loop: CASKNPQSTEAFF. The CDR3 DNA follows: TGTGCCAGCAAAAATCCACAAAGCACTGAAGCTTTCTTT.

This clone was observed once. V is TRBV9 and J is TRBJ1-2; D gene uncertain. Germline loops: CDR1 SGDLS, CDR2 YYNGEE. The CDR3 contains 14 residues. Trimming cost V 0 bases and J 4 bases, with 10 bases left between them. For the CDR3, the DNA is TGTGCCAGCAGCGTAGATGGCGGTGGCTATGGCTACACCTTC. It is translated as CASSVDGGGYGYTF.

The chain uses TRBV6-7 and TRBJ2-7; 7 nucleotides match TRBD2. TRBV6-7 is flagged as an ORF with uncertain function. After removal of 6 bases from V and 7 bases from J, the junction contained 3 bases not matched to a gene. The CDR3 is made up of 11 amino acids. DNA for the CDR3: TGTGCCAGCAGACTAGCGAGGGAGCAGTACGTC. Protein sequence: CASRLAREQYV.

V is TRBV14 and J is TRBJ2-2; no firm D call. The V gene lost 2 bases and the J gene lost 6 bases, with 10 bases spanning the gap. Germline V gene data show CDR1 as SGHDN and CDR2 as FVKESK. The CDR3 has 14 amino acids. The CDR3 reads CASSQFSVPGELFF. In DNA form, the CDR3 reads TGTGCCAGCAGCCAATTCTCGGTCCCCGGGGAGCTGTTTTTT. The full variable domain, completed using reference TRBV14 and TRBJ2-2, is EAGVTQFPSHSVIEKGQTVTLRCDPISGHDNLYWYRRVMGKEIKFLLHFVKESKQDESGMPNNRFLAERTGGTYSTLKVQPAELEDSGVYFCASSQFSVPGELFFGEGSRLTVL.

The chain recombines TRBV6-4 with TRBJ2-3, with TRBD2 as a possible D gene (6 bases). This CDR3 region has 15 residues. The V gene's germline CDR1 is MRHNA and CDR2 SNTAGT. V shed 2 bases and J shed 4 bases, with 13 bases lying between them. The CDR3 reads CASSDTGGAPDTQYF. In nucleotides, the CDR3 is TGTGCCAGCAGTGACACCGGGGGAGCCCCAGATACGCAGTATTTT.

This clone was counted a few times. The J gene is TRBJ1-3, the V gene TRBV29-1; D is undetermined. The V gene lost 4 bases and the J gene lost 3 bases, with 7 bases spanning the gap. CDR3 length: 12 residues. Germline V lookup: CDR1 SQVTM, CDR2 ANQGSEA. The CDR3 DNA reads as TGCAGCGTTGGGAGCGGTGGAAACACCATATATTTT. Amino acid sequence: CSVGSGGNTIYF.

This clone was detected only once. The rearrangement links TRBV7-8 to TRBJ1-1; D is unclear. CDR1 and CDR2 from the germline V gene are SGHVS and FQNEAQ. Trimming shortened V by 3 bases and J by 1 base, and 9 bases separated the two germline ends. The CDR3 runs to 14 residues. DNA for the CDR3: TGTGCCAGCAGCTTGACAAGCCCGAACACTGAAGCTTTCTTT. Its translation is CASSLTSPNTEAFF.

The rearrangement links TRBV29-1 to TRBJ1-5; no clear D. The germline V gene encodes CDR1 SQVTM and CDR2 ANQGSEA. CDR3 size: 12 residues. V dropped 7 bases and J dropped 7 bases, with 14 bases sitting between them. Here the CDR3 DNA reads TGCAGCGCCCGCAAGGGAGACCAGCCCCAGCATTTT. This sequence encodes CSARKGDQPQHF.

The chain joins TRBV19 to TRBJ2-7; D gene unclear. Germline V gene lookup returns CDR1 LNHDA and CDR2 SQIVND (reference sequence). CDR3 size: 15 residues. Trimming removed 4 bases at V and 2 bases at J, with 15 bases between. In DNA form, the CDR3 reads TGTGCCAGTAGTAGAGTGGTTACGGAGCCCTACGAGCAGTACTTC. Its protein product is CASSRVVTEPYEQYF.

This clone was seen a few times. The rearrangement uses TRBV19 and TRBJ1-2; D gene ambiguous. The CDR3 runs to 12 residues. Trimming removed 6 bases at V and 8 bases at J, with 13 bases between. Germline V gene sequence: CDR1 LNHDA, CDR2 SQIVND (reference sequence). CDR3 residues: CASRDRRNGYTF. Written as DNA, the CDR3 is TGTGCCAGTAGAGACCGGAGGAACGGCTACACCTTC.

The chain has TRBV9 and TRBJ1-2; D possibly corresponds to TRBD1 (5 bases). The V gene's germline CDR1 is SGDLS and CDR2 YYNGEE. This CDR3 contains 13 residues. V was cut by 3 bases and J by 4 bases, with 10 bases left in between. CDR3 sequence: CASSGTGGYGYTF. The CDR3 DNA follows: TGTGCCAGCAGCGGGACCGGGGGCTATGGCTACACCTTC.

The CDR3 is CASIYPSEGVTEAFF. In DNA form, the CDR3 reads TGTGCCAGTATCTACCCGTCAGAGGGGGTGACTGAAGCTTTCTTT. This chain uses TRBV19 with TRBJ1-1; the D gene is possibly TRBD1 (6 bases). Per germline, CDR1 LNHDA and CDR2 SQIVND (reference sequence). The CDR3 consists of 15 residues. The ends were cut back, 7 bases at V and 5 bases at J, with 20 bases in the middle.

V usage is TRBV5-6 and J usage is TRBJ2-3; TRBD1 matches at 10 bases. Germline V gene lookup returns CDR1 SGHDT and CDR2 YYEEEE. The CDR3 totals 16 residues. The V gene end was trimmed by 0 bases and the J gene end by 4 bases; junction bases not matched to a gene: 5. CDR3 coding DNA: TGTGCCAGCAGCTTGGCAGGGACAGGGGTTGCAGATACGCAGTATTTT. This encodes CASSLAGTGVADTQYF.

CDR3 in DNA: TGTGCCAGCAGCCAAACGGACAATAGGGTTTTCTATGGCTACACCTTC. Translated, it gives CASSQTDNRVFYGYTF. This chain links TRBV4-2 with TRBJ1-2, with D perhaps TRBD1 (5 bases). Trimming pared 2 bases from V and 4 bases from J, leaving 17 bases between. CDR3 length: 16 amino acids. From germline, CDR1 is LGHNA and CDR2 YNFKEQ.

The genes are TRBV11-2 and TRBJ2-2; tentatively, D is TRBD2 (5 bases). V was clipped by 3 bases and J by 2 bases, with 10 bases between them. The germline V gene encodes CDR1 SGHAT and CDR2 FQNNGV. This CDR3 contains 15 residues. This chain's CDR3 is CASSLRTHNTGELFF. The CDR3 DNA reads as TGTGCCAGCAGCTTGAGGACTCATAACACCGGGGAGCTGTTTTTT.

The chain combines TRBV29-1 with TRBJ2-5; 11 bases align to TRBD2. The V segment lost 3 bases and the J segment 4 bases; nucleotides outside the gene matches: 7. The germline gives CDR1 SQVTM, CDR2 ANQGSEA. The CDR3 consists of 15 residues. CDR3 region: CSVDGLAGGGETQYF. The CDR3 coding sequence is TGCAGCGTTGATGGGCTAGCGGGAGGTGGAGAGACCCAGTACTTC.

The chain joins TRBV10-3 to TRBJ2-7; D ambiguous. Germline CDR1 reads ENHRY; CDR2 reads SYGVKD. The CDR3 is 12 residues long. Trimming left V 6 bases short and J 0 bases short, with 6 bases between. Here the CDR3 reads CAIRGASYEQYF. The CDR3 DNA reads TGTGCCATCAGGGGCGCCTCCTACGAGCAGTACTTC.

The chain uses TRBV25-1 and TRBJ2-5; D perhaps matches TRBD1 (5 bases). Trimming shortened V by 3 bases and J by 6 bases, and 11 bases separated the two germline ends. The CDR3 covers 13 residues. CDR1 is MGHDK, CDR2 SYGVNS, per germline. CDR3: CASSDWWGKTQYF. The CDR3 coding sequence is TGTGCCAGCAGTGATTGGTGGGGCAAGACCCAGTACTTC.

CDR3 protein: CASSPTGGPLNQPQHF. In nucleotides, the CDR3 is TGTGCCAGCAGTCCCACGGGAGGTCCGCTCAATCAGCCCCAGCATTTT. This sequence joins TRBV28 and TRBJ1-5; D call uncertain. Trimming removed 5 bases from V and 3 bases from J, with 17 bases in between. The CDR3 is 16 amino acids. The germline V gene has CDR1 MDHEN and CDR2 SYDVKM.

The genes are TRBV12-3 or TRBV12-4 and TRBJ1-5; D remains unclear. This CDR3 has 13 residues. V shed 3 bases and J shed 7 bases, with 10 bases lying between them. In DNA, the CDR3 is TGTGCCAGCAGTTTCCGGGCGGGCCAGCCCCAGCATTTT. Translating it yields CASSFRAGQPQHF.

This chain links TRBV30 with TRBJ2-2, with D possibly being TRBD1 (5 bases). The CDR3 extends over 14 amino acids. The germline V gene encodes CDR1 GTSNPN and CDR2 SVGIG (reference sequence). V lost 4 bases and J 2 bases, leaving 11 bases between the germline ends. In DNA, the CDR3 is TGTGCCTGGAACGCAGGGTTCAACACCGGGGAGCTGTTTTTT. This translates into CAWNAGFNTGELFF.